The entry below describes one T cell receptor beta chain. Its antigen is unknown. Per-base qualities were not stored, and no clone one base away is much larger. Whole blood was collected in K2EDTA tubes by collaborating institutions according to the institutions' own protocols. For TCRbeta analysis, collaborators shipped samples as frozen whole blood, isolated PBMCs, or DNA extracted from either of those sample types. The trim is 2 bases for V and 0 bases for J, with a gap of 8 bases between the germline ends. The CDR3 runs 15 amino acids, cysteine and phenylalanine included. Only the CDR3 DNA is retained, 45 bases long and in frame from the first base. According to the germline V gene, CDR1 reads SGHTA and CDR2 reads FQGNSA. The immunoSEQ Assay, a bias-controlled multiplex PCR, was used to amplify TCRbeta CDR3 regions from genomic DNA. The original methods were these. The number of nucleated cells in each sample was estimated by amplification of reference gene primers within the assay. Sequence reads were collapsed and filtered to measure the absolute abundance of every unique TCRbeta CDR3 rearrangement. For each sample, productive Simpson clonality was calculated as the square root of Simpson's diversity index over productive rearrangements. TCRdb carries this immuneACCESS record with in-frame sequences only. Its versions omit some clonotypes, under half of them owing to an unresolved V gene in the studies checked, with the rest unexplained. V, J and clone size derive from that table, while D and trimming were established from the DNA sequence. The sample table lists 140,000 to 150,000 clones, almost 85% of them with a count of one. Jointly, the top ten make up approximately 16% of the sample.

This sample was taken from a study of blood T cell repertoires in COVID-19 (dated by TCRdb to about 2020). About the full investigation: The collaborator samples originated in the United States, Italy and Spain and spanned the acute and convalescent phases of COVID-19. The prospective study material was composed of cDNA or gDNA derived from T cells, B-cell-depleted T cells, or PBMCs. Subjects who had been exposed to COVID-19, were actively infected with it, or had recovered from it provided the deeply sampled blood TCRbeta repertoires that made up the dataset. The repertoires were made available in a free public database intended to serve as a resource for research on the immune response to SARS-CoV-2. Samples were obtained from the ongoing ImmuneRACE study (first 160 participants) and from over 1,000 subjects provided by 6 global collaborators. Nearly every sample came with metadata listing a de-identified subject ID, COVID-19 status, age in years and sex. Where available, HLA class I and class II types were taken from metadata supplied by the sample provider and were not determined by assay-based typing. Broad study findings and their caveats: How much clinical and demographic metadata was included differed by source and by participant, and the metadata was provided uncurated.

The clonotype originates from a human donor with acute or convalescent COVID-19. The donor label of this sample is uncertain. Sequenced material: peripheral blood. The receptor chain draws on TRBV7-2 and TRBJ1-5; a tentative D match to TRBD1 spans 6 bases. The CDR3 reads as follows: CASSLLGGSNQPQHF. The DNA sequence is as follows: TGTGCCAGCAGCTTATTAGGGGGTAGCAATCAGCCCCAGCATTTT.